These 15 T cell receptor beta chains originate from one sample sequenced in a study of blood T cell repertoires in COVID-19. This table comes from immunoSEQ multiplex PCR, and its TCRdb copy is limited to in-frame clones, with some not included. The repertoire consists of 110,000 to 150,000 clones, with under 85% occurring once and the leading ten covering roughly 1.6%. The source material was peripheral blood. The receptors originated from a human donor in a cohort sampled during active COVID-19.

This clone has just one count. The genes are TRBV6-2 or TRBV6-3 and TRBJ2-5; a weak D match, TRBD2 (5 bases). The CDR3 extends over 17 amino acids. Germline V gene lookup returns CDR1 MNHEY and CDR2 SVGEGT. Trimming pared 2 bases from V and 1 base from J, leaving 17 bases between. CDR3 bases: TGTGCCAGCAGTTACGGTGGTTACGCTAGCTCCCAAGAGACCCAGTACTTC. Translation: CASSYGGYASSQETQYF.

V is TRBV5-5 and J is TRBJ2-2; possible D gene TRBD1, 6 bases. This CDR3 is 16 amino acids long. Germline V lookup: CDR1 SGHKS, CDR2 YYEKEE (reference sequence). The ends were cut back, 3 bases at V and 2 bases at J, with 14 bases in the middle. The CDR3 DNA follows: TGTGCCAGCAGCTCACCGTGGGACATTAACACCGGGGAGCTGTTTTTT. This translates into CASSSPWDINTGELFF.

The chain combines TRBV5-1 with TRBJ2-7; 8 bases match TRBD2. V lost 5 bases to trimming and J lost 6 bases; unmatched junction nucleotides: 10. Germline-derived CDR1 and CDR2 are SGHRS and YFSETQ. This CDR3 spans 14 amino acids. CDR3 in DNA: TGCGCCAGCAGGAGAAGCGGGGGCCTTAGCGAGCAGTACTTC. It yields the protein CASRRSGGLSEQYF.

Comment on this clone: Other DNA sequences in the same sample also yield this CDR3. This chain links TRBV19 with TRBJ1-3; D possibly corresponds to TRBD1 (6 bases). This CDR3 contains 14 residues. Deletions cut 5 bases from V and 0 bases from J, with 8 bases between. Germline CDR1 and CDR2: LNHDA and SQIVND (reference sequence). This CDR3 is CASSVQGSGNTIYF. In DNA, the CDR3 is TGTGCCAGTAGTGTACAGGGCTCTGGAAACACCATATATTTT.

The J gene is TRBJ1-1, the V gene TRBV9; weak D call: TRBD1 (5 bases). This CDR3 has 18 amino acids. The V end was cut by 1 base, the J end by 0 bases, with 19 bases between. The germline gives CDR1 SGDLS, CDR2 YYNGEE. The CDR3 bases are TGTGCCAGCAGCGTACCTTTAAGGGCAGGGACTATGAACACTGAAGCTTTCTTT. Residues: CASSVPLRAGTMNTEAFF.

The chain recombines TRBV9 with TRBJ2-3; a weak D match, TRBD2 (6 bases). CDR1 and CDR2 from the germline V gene are SGDLS and YYNGEE. The ends were cut back, 0 bases at V and 0 bases at J, with 11 bases in the middle. This CDR3 has 16 residues. The CDR3 DNA reads TGTGCCAGCAGCGTAGTGGGCGGGATTAGCACAGATACGCAGTATTTT. Residues: CASSVVGGISTDTQYF. The full variable domain, its missing parts supplied by reference TRBV9 and TRBJ2-3, is DSGVTQTPKHLITATGQRVTLRCSPRSGDLSVYWYQQSLDQGLQFLIQYYNGEERAKGNILERFSAQQFPDLHSELNLSSLELGDSALYFCASSVVGGISTDTQYFGPGTRLTVL.

The chain couples TRBV4-1 to TRBJ2-7; TRBD1 is a possible D gene (5 bases). Trimming shortened V by 2 bases and J by 0 bases, and 17 bases separated the two germline ends. The germline gives CDR1 MGHRA, CDR2 YSYEKL. This CDR3 is built from 17 residues. CDR3 loop: CASSQSATAGRSYEQYF. CDR3 DNA: TGCGCCAGCAGCCAATCAGCCACGGCAGGGCGCTCCTACGAGCAGTACTTC.

This clone was found a few times. The chain links TRBV18 to TRBJ2-3, with 7 bases matching TRBD1. The CDR3 is 16 amino acids. Trimming removed 6 bases from V and 0 bases from J; junction bases left unmatched: 9. Germline V gives CDR1 KGHSH, CDR2 LQKENI. Here the CDR3 reads CASSPTGVPSTDTQYF. In DNA form, the CDR3 reads TGTGCCAGCTCGCCTACAGGGGTTCCTAGCACAGATACGCAGTATTTT.

The chain employs TRBV10-3 and TRBJ1-4, with 8 bases lining up with TRBD1. V lost 4 bases and J lost 7; bases outside the gene matches: 2. Per germline, CDR1 ENHRY and CDR2 SYGVKD. The CDR3 consists of 13 residues. CDR3 coding DNA: TGTGCCATCAGTGGTGGACAGGGTGAAAAACTGTTTTTT. This translates into CAISGGQGEKLFF.

The J gene is TRBJ2-1, the V gene TRBV7-3; TRBD2 matches at 10 bases. Germline values: CDR1 SGHTA, CDR2 FQGTGA. V was clipped by 4 bases and J by 10 bases; unmatched bases: 4. CDR3 size: 13 residues. The CDR3 reads CASSYQLAGEQFF. The CDR3 DNA reads as TGTGCCAGCAGCTACCAACTAGCGGGGGAGCAGTTCTTC.

This clone has just one count. The gene calls are TRBV7-2 and TRBJ2-3, with 10 positions matching TRBD2. CDR3 size: 16 residues. V lost 6 bases, J lost 5 bases, and 11 bases stayed unmatched. Germline V lookup: CDR1 SGHTA, CDR2 FQGNSA. In nucleotides, the CDR3 is TGTGCCAGCAGACCTCTAGCGGGAGTAGTAAGAGATACGCAGTATTTT. Encoded protein: CASRPLAGVVRDTQYF.

The chain recombines TRBV5-6 with TRBJ1-2; 9 nucleotides line up with TRBD1. The CDR3 is 14 residues long. J was trimmed by 2 bases and V by 5 bases; bases with no gene match: 4. Germline CDR1 and CDR2: SGHDT and YYEEEE. CDR3 nucleotides: TGTGCCAGCAGTAGGACAGGGGACAACTATGGCTACACCTTC. It is translated as CASSRTGDNYGYTF.

This clone has only one observation. The chain carries TRBV19 and TRBJ2-2, with TRBD1 identical over 9 bases. The ends lost 6 bases at V and 8 bases at J; junction bases unmatched: 7. This CDR3 is 14 amino acids long. CDR1 and CDR2 from the germline V gene are LNHDA and SQIVND (reference sequence). The CDR3 DNA is TGTGCCAGTAGGGTACAGGGGGCTATGGGGGAGCTGTTTTTT. It encodes CASRVQGAMGELFF. Full variable domain (missing parts from reference TRBV19 and TRBJ2-2): DGGITQSPKYLFRKEGQNVTLSCEQNLNHDAMYWYRQDPGQGLRLIYYSQIVNDFQKGDIAEGYSVSREKKESFPLTVTSAQKNPTAFYLCASRVQGAMGELFFGEGSRLTVL.

In this sample, this clone turned up once. V gene TRBV6-5 combines with J gene TRBJ2-1, with TRBD2 identical over 8 bases. This CDR3 is built from 15 residues. Germline loops: CDR1 MNHEY, CDR2 SVGAGI. Trimming removed 6 bases from V and 8 bases from J; junction bases left unmatched: 12. The CDR3 sequence is CASRSSGSGRDEQFF. In nucleotides, the CDR3 is TGTGCCAGCAGGTCCAGCGGGAGTGGTCGGGATGAGCAGTTCTTC.

V and J are TRBV5-1 and TRBJ2-7; 7 nucleotides agree with TRBD2. CDR3 length: 14 residues. The ends lost 8 bases at V and 0 bases at J; junction bases unmatched: 8. Germline V gene lookup returns CDR1 SGHRS and CDR2 YFSETQ. The CDR3 bases are TGCGCCAGTACGCCCGGGACTAACTCCTACGAGCAGTACTTC. The encoded protein is CASTPGTNSYEQYF.